A selection of T cell receptor beta chains follows, all from one sample in a study of blood T cell repertoires in COVID-19. The method was immunoSEQ multiplex PCR; TCRdb's version includes in-frame clones alone and lacks a portion of them. The sample consists of about 140,000 clones, over 60% of them appearing once. The sequencing sample was made of peripheral blood. The receptors stem from a woman at least 80 years old with active or convalescent COVID-19. The CDR3 runs from the conserved cysteine through the conserved F or W. A D gene is named only where the DNA matches it firmly. Some rows have no size entry. The others give once, few or many, or a class for an expanded clone.

V gene,D gene,clone size,CDR3 length,J gene,CDR3 protein,CDR3 DNA
TRBV5-4,-,-,14,TRBJ1-2,CASSLAGFRYGYTF,TGTGCCAGCAGCTTGGCCGGGTTTCGCTATGGCTACACCTTC
TRBV2,TRBD1,-,16,TRBJ1-5,CASSQLGTGGNQPQHF,TGTGCCAGCAGTCAGCTTGGGACAGGGGGAAATCAGCCCCAGCATTTT
TRBV9,TRBD1,few,15,TRBJ1-6,CASSVGGGADSPLHF,TGTGCCAGCAGCGTAGGAGGGGGCGCAGATTCACCCCTCCACTTT
TRBV2,-,-,14,TRBJ1-1,CASSEQGGNTEAFF,TGTGCCAGCAGTGAACAAGGGGGGAACACTGAAGCTTTCTTT
TRBV9,-,-,13,TRBJ2-3,CASSATQAGTQYF,TGTGCCAGCAGCGCGACTCAAGCCGGGACGCAGTATTTT
TRBV9,TRBD2,-,15,TRBJ2-1,CASSALAGGHNEQFF,TGTGCCAGCAGCGCCCTAGCGGGGGGGCACAATGAGCAGTTCTTC
TRBV19,TRBD1,-,13,TRBJ1-1,CASSRDRGDEAFF,TGTGCCAGTAGCCGGGACAGGGGAGATGAAGCTTTCTTT
TRBV7-6,-,-,16,TRBJ2-2,CASSLTVTANTGELFF,TGTGCCAGCAGTCTGACAGTGACCGCGAACACCGGGGAGCTGTTTTTT
TRBV19,TRBD1,-,16,TRBJ1-5,CASSSLGTGLGQPQHF,TGTGCCAGTAGTTCCCTCGGGACAGGGCTAGGGCAGCCCCAGCATTTT
TRBV11-2,-,-,17,TRBJ2-2,CASSFFVRGANTGELFF,TGTGCCAGCAGCTTTTTCGTCCGGGGAGCGAACACCGGGGAGCTGTTTTTT
TRBV2,-,-,13,TRBJ1-6,CASTPQKNSPLHF,TGTGCCAGCACTCCACAGAAAAATTCACCCCTCCACTTT
TRBV27,-,few,15,TRBJ1-4,CASSSIPSLNEKLFF,TGTGCCAGCAGTTCAATCCCCAGTCTTAATGAAAAACTGTTTTTT
TRBV5-1,-,-,15,TRBJ1-6,CASSLAGVANSPLHF,TGCGCCAGCAGCTTGGCCGGGGTCGCCAATTCACCCCTCCACTTT
TRBV9,-,-,15,TRBJ2-2,CASSERQQNTGELFF,TGTGCCAGCAGCGAGCGACAGCAAAACACCGGGGAGCTGTTTTTT
TRBV19,-,-,14,TRBJ1-1,CASSIGEGRAEAFF,TGTGCCAGTAGTATAGGCGAAGGGAGGGCTGAAGCTTTCTTT
TRBV7-3,-,-,13,TRBJ1-1,CASSSTGNTEAFF,TGTGCCAGCAGCTCTACAGGGAACACTGAAGCTTTCTTT
TRBV28,-,-,14,TRBJ1-4,CASSLQGLTEKLFF,TGTGCCAGCAGTTTACAGGGGCTTACCGAAAAACTGTTTTTT
TRBV7-2,TRBD1,-,15,TRBJ1-5,CASSLAGGQGRHQHF,TGTGCCAGCAGCTTAGCGGGGGGACAGGGCAGGCACCAGCATTTT
TRBV5-6,TRBD1,-,15,TRBJ2-1,CASSLGQGRYNEQFF,TGTGCCAGCAGCTTGGGACAGGGTAGATACAATGAGCAGTTCTTC
TRBV2,-,once,15,TRBJ1-6,CASSAKQGRNSPLHF,TGTGCCAGCAGTGCGAAACAGGGTCGGAATTCACCCCTCCACTTT
TRBV5-1,-,-,14,TRBJ1-1,CASSVTDSNTEAFF,TGCGCCAGCAGCGTGACAGATTCGAACACTGAAGCTTTCTTT
TRBV6-2/TRBV6-3,-,-,12,TRBJ2-7,CASSYAGYEQYF,TGTGCCAGCAGTTACGCGGGTTACGAGCAGTACTTC
TRBV28,-,few,20,TRBJ2-6,CASKGRLAAGQISGANVLTF,TGTGCCAGCAAGGGTCGTTTGGCGGCCGGACAGATCTCTGGGGCCAACGTCCTGACTTTC
TRBV14,-,-,14,TRBJ2-7,CASSQRLQGSEQYF,TGTGCCAGCAGCCAACGACTTCAGGGGAGCGAGCAGTACTTC
TRBV7-6,-,-,16,TRBJ2-7,CASSLKVQGSVYEQYF,TGTGCCAGCAGCTTAAAGGTTCAGGGGTCTGTCTACGAGCAGTACTTC
TRBV6-5,-,-,14,TRBJ2-3,CASRQTLGVDTQYF,TGTGCCAGCAGGCAAACTCTAGGGGTAGATACGCAGTATTTT
TRBV6-1,-,-,13,TRBJ1-5,CASSDRSNQPQHF,TGTGCCAGCAGTGATCGTAGCAATCAGCCCCAGCATTTT
TRBV18,-,-,15,TRBJ2-1,CASSQQGGPYNEQFF,TGTGCCAGCTCTCAGCAGGGGGGCCCCTACAATGAGCAGTTCTTC
TRBV3-1/TRBV3-2,TRBD1,-,15,TRBJ2-5,CASSLGTARSETQYF,TGTGCCAGCAGCCTTGGGACAGCTAGGTCAGAGACCCAGTACTTC
TRBV14,-,-,13,TRBJ2-2,CASSQVIAGELFF,TGTGCCAGCAGCCAAGTTATCGCCGGGGAGCTGTTTTTT
TRBV3-1/TRBV3-2,-,-,13,TRBJ1-3,CASGQPLGNTIYF,TGTGCCAGCGGCCAACCTCTTGGAAACACCATATATTTT
TRBV5-1,-,once,15,TRBJ1-2,CASSFLGGLGYGYTF,TGCGCCAGCAGCTTTCTAGGGGGATTGGGCTATGGCTACACCTTC
TRBV5-1,TRBD1,-,16,TRBJ1-2,CASSFGDRGVPNGYTF,TGCGCCAGCAGCTTTGGAGACAGGGGGGTTCCTAACGGCTACACCTTC
TRBV6-1,-,-,13,TRBJ2-5,CASTVDYQETQYF,TGTGCCAGCACCGTGGACTACCAAGAGACCCAGTACTTC
TRBV28,TRBD1,-,14,TRBJ2-4,CASSQQSGGTIQYF,TGTGCCAGCAGTCAACAATCAGGGGGTACCATTCAGTACTTC
TRBV7-2,-,-,13,TRBJ1-1,CASRGRGNTEAFF,TGTGCCAGCAGGGGGCGAGGAAACACTGAAGCTTTCTTT
TRBV6-5,-,-,14,TRBJ2-3,CASSYNVLTDTQYF,TGTGCCAGCAGTTACAATGTACTAACAGATACGCAGTATTTT
TRBV18,-,many,14,TRBJ1-5,CASSPWAGAQPQHF,TGTGCCAGCTCACCATGGGCAGGGGCTCAGCCCCAGCATTTT
TRBV11-2,-,-,15,TRBJ1-1,CASSLVGQSGSEAFF,TGTGCCAGCAGCTTAGTAGGACAGTCCGGCTCTGAAGCTTTCTTT
TRBV6-5,-,-,16,TRBJ1-1,CASSYSILGGDTEAFF,TGTGCCAGCAGTTACTCGATTCTGGGGGGGGACACTGAAGCTTTCTTT
TRBV15,TRBD1,-,17,TRBJ2-7,CATSRSGGQGQSYEQYF,TGTGCCACCAGCAGGTCGGGGGGACAGGGTCAGTCCTACGAGCAGTACTTC
TRBV11-1,-,-,13,TRBJ2-3,CASSLPPGDTQYF,TGTGCCAGCAGCTTACCGCCGGGAGATACGCAGTATTTT
TRBV4-1,TRBD1,many,15,TRBJ1-5,CASSHGDSSNQPQHF,TGCGCCAGCAGCCACGGGGACAGTAGCAATCAGCCCCAGCATTTT
TRBV7-2,TRBD2,-,17,TRBJ2-5,CASSLAPAGGWQETQYF,TGTGCCAGCAGCTTAGCGCCAGCGGGGGGGTGGCAAGAGACCCAGTACTTC
TRBV9,-,-,13,TRBJ2-1,CASSVLGSGEQFF,TGTGCCAGCAGCGTACTCGGGTCCGGTGAGCAGTTCTTC
TRBV30,TRBD1,-,13,TRBJ1-5,CAWGATGGQPQHF,TGTGCCTGGGGGGCGACAGGGGGGCAGCCCCAGCATTTT
TRBV28,TRBD1,-,18,TRBJ1-4,CASSSSGTGLILGSKLFF,TGTGCCAGCAGTTCGTCCGGGACAGGTTTAATATTGGGGTCAAAACTGTTTTTT
TRBV11-1,-,-,14,TRBJ1-1,CASSAGIGGFEAFF,TGTGCCAGCAGCGCAGGGATAGGGGGATTTGAAGCTTTCTTT